What follows are 5 T cell receptor beta chains derived from one specimen sequenced in a study of technical replicates of blood from a handful of donors. Profiled with immunoSEQ multiplex PCR; TCRdb holds only in-frame clones, not every one. Among about 82,000 clones, just over 95% were seen once, and the ten largest hold 0.37%. The sequenced material came from T cells isolated from PBMCs. The receptors originated from a human donor in good health.

This chain uses TRBV11-3 with TRBJ2-7, with 14 bases matching TRBD2. The CDR3 is 15 amino acids. Germline loops: CDR1 SGHNT, CDR2 YENEEA. The V and J ends lost 6 bases and 3 bases, in that order; junction bases with no gene match: 4. The CDR3 protein is CASSSTSGRGYEQYF. The CDR3 DNA reads TGTGCCAGCAGTTCGACTAGCGGGAGGGGCTACGAGCAGTACTTC.

The V call is TRBV10-3, the J call TRBJ2-7, with 16 bases fitting TRBD2. Unmatched junction bases numbered 3, after V lost 4 bases and J lost 6 bases. Germline values: CDR1 ENHRY, CDR2 SYGVKD. CDR3 length: 15 amino acids. The CDR3 DNA is TGTGCCATCAGTGGTGGGACTAGCGGGAGGGCCGAGCAGTACTTC. Its translation: CAISGGTSGRAEQYF.

The chain uses TRBV9 and TRBJ2-1, with 7 bases matching TRBD2. Germline CDR1 is SGDLS and CDR2 is YYNGEE. Germline trimming cut 4 bases from V and 3 bases from J; bases unmatched to any gene: 7. The CDR3 extends over 15 amino acids. The CDR3 nucleotides are TGTGCCAGCAGCCCATGGAGGACTAGCTACAATGAGCAGTTCTTC. Protein product: CASSPWRTSYNEQFF.

In this sample, this clone turned up once. V is TRBV4-2 and J is TRBJ2-7, with 7 bases matching TRBD2. The CDR3 consists of 14 residues. Germline CDR1 reads LGHNA; CDR2 reads YNFKEQ. Trimming cost V 6 bases and J 5 bases; bases outside gene matches: 10. The CDR3 sequence is CASSPKSGRDEQYF. Written as DNA, the CDR3 is TGTGCCAGCAGTCCCAAGTCGGGGAGGGACGAGCAGTACTTC.

V gene TRBV29-1 combines with J gene TRBJ2-1, with 12 bases that match TRBD2. This CDR3 region has 19 residues. Germline assignment: CDR1 SQVTM and CDR2 ANQGSEA. The J segment lost 0 bases and the V segment lost 0 bases, leaving 9 bases of the junction unmatched. CDR3 sequence reads: CSVEDPNGLAGLSYNEQFF. Here the CDR3 DNA reads TGCAGCGTTGAAGACCCAAACGGACTAGCGGGACTCTCCTACAATGAGCAGTTCTTC.